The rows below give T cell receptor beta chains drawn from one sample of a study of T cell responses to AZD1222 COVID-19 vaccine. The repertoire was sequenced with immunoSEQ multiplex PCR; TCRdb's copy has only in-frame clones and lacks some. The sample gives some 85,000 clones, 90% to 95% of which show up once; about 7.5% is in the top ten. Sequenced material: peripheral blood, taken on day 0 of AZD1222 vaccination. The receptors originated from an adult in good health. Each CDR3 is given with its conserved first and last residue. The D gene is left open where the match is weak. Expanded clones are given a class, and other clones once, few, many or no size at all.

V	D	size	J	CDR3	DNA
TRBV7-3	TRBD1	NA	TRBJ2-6	CASSLTGQGSGANVLTF	TGTGCCAGCAGCTTAACGGGACAGGGATCTGGGGCCAACGTCCTGACTTTC
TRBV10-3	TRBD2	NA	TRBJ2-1	CATDRGSGSDDEQFF	TGTGCCACCGACCGGGGGAGCGGGAGCGACGATGAGCAGTTCTTC
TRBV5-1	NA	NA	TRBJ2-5	CASAPGQIEETQYF	TGCGCCAGCGCGCCTGGACAAATAGAAGAGACCCAGTACTTC
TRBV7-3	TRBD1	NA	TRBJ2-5	CASSLTGQGETQYF	TGTGCCAGCAGCTTAACGGGACAGGGGGAGACCCAGTACTTC
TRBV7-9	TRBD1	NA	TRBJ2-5	CASSLADRRETQYF	TGTGCCAGCAGCTTGGCGGACAGGCGGGAGACCCAGTACTTC
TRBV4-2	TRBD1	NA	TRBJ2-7	CASSQGTRDRNEQYF	TGTGCCAGCAGCCAAGGAACACGGGACAGGAACGAGCAGTACTTC
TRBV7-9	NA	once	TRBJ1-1	CASSPNRGGEAFF	TGTGCCAGCAGCCCGAATCGGGGAGGGGAAGCTTTCTTT
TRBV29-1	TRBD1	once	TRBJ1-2	CSALSPRTGAFYYGYTF	TGCAGCGCCCTCAGCCCCAGGACAGGCGCTTTTTACTATGGCTACACCTTC
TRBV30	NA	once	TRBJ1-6	CAWRFYNSPLHF	TGTGCCTGGAGGTTCTATAATTCACCCCTCCACTTT
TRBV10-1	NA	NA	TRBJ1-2	CASSDGQGPNYGYTF	TGCGCCAGCAGTGACGGCCAGGGCCCTAACTATGGCTACACCTTC
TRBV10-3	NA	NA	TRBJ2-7	CAIGSDSSYEQYF	TGTGCCATCGGGTCGGACAGCTCCTACGAGCAGTACTTC
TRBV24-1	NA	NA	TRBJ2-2	CATSERDGPRGELFF	TGTGCCACCAGTGAACGGGACGGTCCACGCGGGGAGCTGTTTTTT
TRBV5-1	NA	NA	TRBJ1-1	CASSSGVGPGNTEAFF	TGCGCCAGCAGCTCAGGGGTCGGTCCAGGGAACACTGAAGCTTTCTTT
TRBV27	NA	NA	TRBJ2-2	CASSQSRAGELFF	TGTGCCAGCAGTCAATCCCGGGCCGGGGAGCTGTTTTTT
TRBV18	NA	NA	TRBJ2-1	CASSAMSRDKTNEQFF	TGTGCCAGCTCAGCCATGTCGCGGGATAAGACCAATGAGCAGTTCTTC
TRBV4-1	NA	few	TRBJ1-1	CASSRGEDTEAFF	TGCGCCAGCAGCCGGGGCGAGGACACTGAAGCTTTCTTT
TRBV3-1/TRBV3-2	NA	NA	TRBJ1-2	CASSQDSTGGYTF	TGTGCCAGCAGCCAAGATAGCACGGGCGGCTACACCTTC
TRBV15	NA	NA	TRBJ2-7	CATSRGRTSYEQYF	TGTGCCACCAGCAGAGGGCGAACCTCCTACGAGCAGTACTTC
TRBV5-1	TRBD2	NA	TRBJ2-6	CASSARGGSGANVLTF	TGCGCCAGCAGCGCACGCGGGGGTTCCGGGGCCAACGTCCTGACTTTC
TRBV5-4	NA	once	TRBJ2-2	CASRPGTWNTGELFF	TGTGCCAGCAGACCAGGGACCTGGAACACCGGGGAGCTGTTTTTT
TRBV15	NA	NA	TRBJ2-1	CATSKDLSYNEQFF	TGTGCCACCAGCAAGGACTTATCCTACAATGAGCAGTTCTTC
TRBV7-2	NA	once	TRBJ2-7	CASSLDLEQYF	TGTGCCAGCAGCTTAGACCTGGAGCAGTACTTC
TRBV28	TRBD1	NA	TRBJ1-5	CASRTPGTGGSNQPQHF	TGTGCCAGCAGGACACCTGGGACAGGGGGTAGCAATCAGCCCCAGCATTTT
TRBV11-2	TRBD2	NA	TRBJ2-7	CASSVFSGRPYEQYF	TGTGCCAGCAGCGTGTTTAGCGGGAGGCCCTACGAGCAGTACTTC
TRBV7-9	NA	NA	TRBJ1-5	CASSFGGYNQPQHF	TGTGCCAGCAGCTTCGGCGGGTACAATCAGCCCCAGCATTTT
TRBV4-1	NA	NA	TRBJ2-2	CASSQEEGAGELFF	TGCGCCAGCAGCCAAGAGGAGGGGGCCGGGGAGCTGTTTTTT
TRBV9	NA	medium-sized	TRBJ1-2	CASSVAGGGGYTF	TGTGCCAGCAGCGTAGCTGGTGGCGGTGGCTACACCTTC
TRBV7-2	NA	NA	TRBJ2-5	CASSPPGRRGETQYF	TGTGCCAGCAGCCCCCCAGGGAGAAGAGGGGAGACCCAGTACTTC
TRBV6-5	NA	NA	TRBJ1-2	CASRRQTNYGYTF	TGTGCCAGCAGGCGTCAGACGAACTATGGCTACACCTTC
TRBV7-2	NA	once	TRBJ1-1	CASSPVARFSEAFF	TGTGCCAGCAGCCCGGTTGCGCGTTTCTCTGAAGCTTTCTTT
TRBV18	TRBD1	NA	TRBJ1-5	CASSPETGGIQPQHF	TGTGCCAGCTCACCTGAGACAGGGGGCATTCAGCCCCAGCATTTT
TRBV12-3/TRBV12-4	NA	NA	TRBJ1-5	CASSLDSNQPQHF	TGTGCCAGCAGCCTAGACAGCAATCAGCCCCAGCATTTT
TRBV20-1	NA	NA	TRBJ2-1	CSASGVYNEQFF	TGCAGTGCTAGTGGCGTTTACAATGAGCAGTTCTTC
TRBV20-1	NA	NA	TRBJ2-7	CSASKQSYEQYF	TGCAGTGCTAGTAAACAGTCCTACGAGCAGTACTTC
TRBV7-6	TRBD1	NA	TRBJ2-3	CASSSRFRDRGGDTQYF	TGTGCCAGCAGCTCCAGATTTCGGGACAGGGGTGGGGATACGCAGTATTTT
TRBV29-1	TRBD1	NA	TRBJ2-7	CSAGKDRVSEQYF	TGCAGCGCGGGGAAAGACAGGGTGAGCGAGCAGTACTTC
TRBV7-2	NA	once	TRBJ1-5	CASSFADNQPQHF	TGTGCCAGCAGCTTTGCTGACAATCAGCCCCAGCATTTT
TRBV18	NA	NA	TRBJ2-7	CASSPTRIYEQYF	TGTGCCAGCTCACCTACTAGGATCTACGAGCAGTACTTC
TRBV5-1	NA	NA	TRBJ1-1	CASSQNGRNTEAFF	TGCGCCAGCAGCCAAAATGGACGGAACACTGAAGCTTTCTTT
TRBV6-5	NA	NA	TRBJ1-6	CASSSRATGSSPLHF	TGTGCCAGCAGTTCCCGAGCAACAGGGAGCTCACCCCTCCACTTT
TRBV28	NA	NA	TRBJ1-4	CASSSRREKLFF	TGTGCCAGCAGTTCTCGACGGGAAAAACTGTTTTTT
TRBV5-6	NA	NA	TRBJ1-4	CASSLVQGLTNEKLFF	TGTGCCAGCAGCTTGGTCCAGGGCCTAACTAATGAAAAACTGTTTTTT
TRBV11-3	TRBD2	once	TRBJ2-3	CASSWSGASTDTQYF	TGTGCCAGCAGCTGGAGCGGGGCCTCCACAGATACGCAGTATTTT
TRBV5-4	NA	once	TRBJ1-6	CASSLAGVSPLHF	TGTGCCAGCAGCTTGGCCGGAGTTTCACCCCTCCACTTT
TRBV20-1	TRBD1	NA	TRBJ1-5	CSASRGGGNQPQHF	TGCAGTGCTAGTCGAGGGGGCGGCAATCAGCCCCAGCATTTT
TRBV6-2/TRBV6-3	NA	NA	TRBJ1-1	CASSYGGRSGVSVNTEAFF	TGTGCCAGCAGTTACGGTGGCCGTTCGGGGGTTTCGGTGAACACTGAAGCTTTCTTT
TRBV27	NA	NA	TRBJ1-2	CASSFGTNYGYTF	TGTGCCAGCAGTTTCGGGACTAACTATGGCTACACCTTC
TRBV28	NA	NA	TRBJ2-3	CASSRPSTDTQYF	TGTGCCAGCAGTCGGCCCAGCACAGATACGCAGTATTTT
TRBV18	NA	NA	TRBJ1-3	CASSPPGGTYGNTIYF	TGTGCCAGCTCACCACCGGGAGGGACTTATGGAAACACCATATATTTT
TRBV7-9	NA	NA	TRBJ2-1	CASSSRLDEQFF	TGTGCCAGCAGCTCTAGACTGGATGAGCAGTTCTTC
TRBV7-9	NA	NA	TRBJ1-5	CASSLQVAGPSNQPQHF	TGTGCCAGCAGCTTACAAGTAGCGGGCCCTAGCAATCAGCCCCAGCATTTT
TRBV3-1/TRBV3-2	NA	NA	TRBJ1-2	CASSHKNYYGYTF	TGTGCCAGCAGCCATAAGAACTACTATGGCTACACCTTC
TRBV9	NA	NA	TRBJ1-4	CASSAPGRGANEKLFF	TGTGCCAGCAGCGCCCCTGGTAGGGGGGCTAATGAAAAACTGTTTTTT
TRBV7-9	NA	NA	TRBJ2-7	CASSFSYEQYF	TGTGCCAGCAGCTTTTCCTACGAGCAGTACTTC
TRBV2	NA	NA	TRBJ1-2	CASSYSNYGYTF	TGTGCCAGCAGTTACTCTAACTATGGCTACACCTTC
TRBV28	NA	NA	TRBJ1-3	CASSEPGTGNTIYF	TGTGCCAGCTCCGAGCCGGGAACTGGAAACACCATATATTTT
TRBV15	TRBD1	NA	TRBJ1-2	CATSRDMTGGGYTF	TGTGCCACCAGCAGAGATATGACAGGGGGTGGCTACACCTTC
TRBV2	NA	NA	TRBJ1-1	CASSEVTTEAFF	TGTGCCAGCAGTGAAGTGACCACTGAAGCTTTCTTT
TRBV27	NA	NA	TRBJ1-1	CASRVFSNTEAFF	TGTGCCAGCAGGGTGTTTTCGAACACTGAAGCTTTCTTT
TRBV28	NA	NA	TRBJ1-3	CASSNGGPGNTIYF	TGTGCCAGCAGTAATGGGGGTCCTGGAAACACCATATATTTT